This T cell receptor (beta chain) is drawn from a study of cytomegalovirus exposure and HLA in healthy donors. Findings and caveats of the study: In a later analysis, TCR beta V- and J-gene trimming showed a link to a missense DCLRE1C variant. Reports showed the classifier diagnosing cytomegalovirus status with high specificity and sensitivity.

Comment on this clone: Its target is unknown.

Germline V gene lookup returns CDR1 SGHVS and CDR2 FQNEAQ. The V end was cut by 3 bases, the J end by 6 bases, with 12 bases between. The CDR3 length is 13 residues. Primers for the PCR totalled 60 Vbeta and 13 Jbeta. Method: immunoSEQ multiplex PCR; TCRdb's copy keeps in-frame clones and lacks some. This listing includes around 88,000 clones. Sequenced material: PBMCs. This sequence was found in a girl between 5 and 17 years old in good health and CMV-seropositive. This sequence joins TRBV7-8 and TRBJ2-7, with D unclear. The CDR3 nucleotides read TGTGCCAGCAGCTTCTCCCTTGGAGCCGAGCAGTACGTC. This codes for CASSFSLGAEQYV.